Shown below are 11 T cell receptor beta chains from a single sample sequenced in a study of blood T cell repertoires in COVID-19. Libraries were prepared by immunoSEQ multiplex PCR; TCRdb keeps only in-frame clonotypes and omits some of them. The sample lists around 300,000 clones, more than 80% occurring once. Input material: peripheral blood. The receptors were sampled from a woman aged 30 to 39 with COVID-19, enrolled during active disease.

The V call is TRBV12-3 or TRBV12-4, the J call TRBJ2-5; 7 nucleotides agree with TRBD2. This CDR3 spans 12 amino acids. V shed 7 bases, J shed 6 bases, and the junction held 5 bases outside the gene matches. The CDR3 reads CASTTGGKTQYF. DNA for the CDR3: TGTGCCAGCACCACCGGGGGGAAGACCCAGTACTTC.

This clone was detected once. This sequence joins TRBV5-4 and TRBJ2-3; 9 positions agree with TRBD2. Germline values: CDR1 SGHNT, CDR2 YYREEE (reference sequence). The length of the CDR3 is 16 residues. With V trimmed by 4 bases and J by 5 bases, 11 bases remained unmatched. CDR3 amino acids: CASSLGGREGQDTQYF. The CDR3 DNA follows: TGTGCCAGCAGCCTTGGAGGGCGGGAGGGCCAAGATACGCAGTATTTT. The entire variable domain, with the rest obtained from reference TRBV5-4 and TRBJ2-3, is as follows: ETGVTQSPTHLIKTRGQQVTLRCSSQSGHNTVSWYQQALGQGPQFIFQYYREEENGRGNFPPRFSGLQFPNYSSELNVNALELDDSALYLCASSLGGREGQDTQYFGPGTRLTVL.

The chain links TRBV5-1 to TRBJ2-7; 9 bases are a match to TRBD1. The ends lost 3 bases at V and 2 bases at J; junction bases unmatched: 9. The CDR3 loop spans 16 amino acids. Per germline, CDR1 SGHRS and CDR2 YFSETQ. The CDR3: CASSYTGTGTTYEQYF. CDR3 DNA sequence: TGCGCCAGCAGCTACACCGGGACAGGGACCACCTACGAGCAGTACTTC.

This chain joins TRBV4-3 and TRBJ2-7, with TRBD1 as a possible D gene (7 bases). The length of the CDR3 is 14 residues. The ends were cut back, 6 bases at V and 2 bases at J, with 14 bases in the middle. Germline CDR1 reads LGHNA; CDR2 reads YSLEER. This CDR3 reads CASRRDREAYEQYF. Written as DNA, the CDR3 is TGCGCCAGCAGACGCGACAGGGAGGCCTACGAGCAGTACTTC.

This clone has just one count. V gene TRBV11-2 combines with J gene TRBJ1-1, with D hard to call. Germline CDR1 reads SGHAT; CDR2 reads FQNNGV. The CDR3 runs 15 residues. V was clipped by 1 base and J by 0 bases, with 9 bases between them. The CDR3 protein is CASSLVRQMNTEAFF. In DNA, the CDR3 is TGTGCCAGCAGCTTAGTGAGACAAATGAACACTGAAGCTTTCTTT.

The chain has TRBV28 and TRBJ1-5; D call uncertain. CDR1 and CDR2 (germline): MDHEN, SYDVKM. There are 12 residues in the CDR3. The V gene lost 4 bases and the J gene lost 3 bases, with 4 bases spanning the gap. The DNA of the CDR3 is TGTGCCAGCAGTTCCTACAATCAGCCCCAGCATTTT. Translation gives CASSSYNQPQHF.

As DNA, the CDR3 is TGTGCCAGCAACTCCGACAGCACCTACGAGCAGTACTTC. Translated: CASNSDSTYEQYF. This chain links TRBV6-5 with TRBJ2-7; possibly TRBD1 for D (5 bases). Germline-derived CDR1 and CDR2 are MNHEY and SVGAGI. The CDR3 length is 13 residues. Trimming left V 7 bases short and J 2 bases short, with 12 bases between.

The chain links TRBV12-3 or TRBV12-4 to TRBJ2-1, with D maybe TRBD2 (5 bases). Deletions cut 3 bases from V and 8 bases from J, with 5 bases between. The length of the CDR3 is 11 residues. Here the CDR3 reads CASSFSDEQFF. CDR3 nucleotides: TGTGCCAGCAGTTTTAGCGATGAGCAGTTCTTC.

This clone was detected a few times. The rearrangement links TRBV7-8 to TRBJ2-7; 7 bases are shared with TRBD1. The CDR3 totals 14 residues. Germline loops: CDR1 SGHVS, CDR2 FQNEAQ. V was clipped by 5 bases and J by 2 bases; unmatched bases: 6. CDR3 sequence: CASSLYRGPYEQYF. CDR3 DNA: TGTGCCAGCAGCCTTTACAGGGGCCCCTACGAGCAGTACTTC.

CDR3 sequence (DNA): TGTGCCAGCAGCCCTAACGGGGGGAATTTGGGAGAGCAGTACTTC. This encodes CASSPNGGNLGEQYF. The chain joins TRBV7-3 to TRBJ2-7; 7 nucleotides align to TRBD2. Germline assignment: CDR1 SGHTA and CDR2 FQGTGA. This CDR3 comprises 15 residues. The V gene end was trimmed by 5 bases and the J gene end by 7 bases; junction bases not matched to a gene: 14.

V gene TRBV6-5 combines with J gene TRBJ2-5, with a tentative D call TRBD2 (6 bases). The CDR3 is 13 amino acids. Between the trimmed V and J ends, which lost 8 bases and 3 bases, there was a span of 13 bases. Per the germline V gene, CDR1 is MNHEY and CDR2 is SVGAGI. CDR3 in amino acids: CASWGRREETQYF. As DNA, the CDR3 is TGTGCCAGCTGGGGACGGAGGGAAGAGACCCAGTACTTC.